Following are 6 T cell receptor beta chains from one sample sequenced in a study of blood T cell repertoires in COVID-19 (dated by TCRdb to about 2020). The library was made by the immunoSEQ multiplex PCR assay. The immuneACCESS repertoire file appears here via TCRdb, limited to in-frame rearrangements. These files lack a portion of the clones; in checked studies, under half of the deficit traces to unresolved V genes, and the cause of the others is not known. This sample lists 250,000 to 350,000 clones; 92% were detected once. The ten largest clonotypes hold under 20% of the sample. Material: PBMCs or T cells enriched from blood (not recorded which). Receptors were obtained from a woman aged 25 to 39 who had recovered from COVID-19.

This chain uses TRBV7-3 with TRBJ2-7; 8 nucleotides match TRBD2. V was clipped by 5 bases and J by 4 bases; unmatched bases: 10. Germline assignment: CDR1 SGHTA and CDR2 FQGTGA. The CDR3 has 15 residues. The DNA of the CDR3 is TGTGCCAGCAGCCCCCGGGGTAGCGGGGTTTACGAGCAGTACTTC. Protein product: CASSPRGSGVYEQYF.

This clone was seen a handful of times. The chain combines TRBV6-5 with TRBJ2-3, with 8 nucleotides matching TRBD1. Germline CDR1 is MNHEY and CDR2 is SVGAGI. The CDR3 covers 14 residues. J gave up 6 bases and V 10 bases, and 12 bases lay outside the gene matches. The CDR3 region has the DNA TGTGCCACCGGCCTATCAGGGGGCCTGGATACGCAGTATTTT. It encodes CATGLSGGLDTQYF.

The chain links TRBV19 to TRBJ1-5; D gene uncertain. The CDR3 extends over 13 amino acids. V lost 2 bases and J lost 5, with 7 bases in between. Germline assignment: CDR1 LNHDA and CDR2 SQIVND (reference sequence). CDR3 sequence: CASSIRSYQPQHF. CDR3 nucleotides: TGTGCCAGTAGTATAAGGAGTTATCAGCCCCAGCATTTT.

The gene calls are TRBV9 and TRBJ2-7, with D possibly TRBD1 on 5 matching bases. CDR1 is SGDLS and CDR2 is YYNGEE in the germline V gene. Trimming took off 0 bases at V and 1 base at J, with 8 bases between the two ends. The CDR3 is made up of 14 amino acids. The CDR3 reads CASSVGRTSYEQYF. The DNA of the CDR3 is TGTGCCAGCAGCGTAGGTAGGACATCCTACGAGCAGTACTTC.

V usage is TRBV5-1 and J usage is TRBJ2-2; 14 nucleotides align to TRBD2. This CDR3 spans 19 amino acids. Germline lookup yields CDR1 SGHRS and CDR2 YFSETQ. Germline trimming cut 3 bases from V and 8 bases from J; bases unmatched to any gene: 15. This CDR3 reads CASSWGLAGEDPHGGELFF. The CDR3 bases are TGCGCCAGCAGCTGGGGACTAGCGGGGGAAGATCCCCATGGAGGGGAGCTGTTTTTT. The full variable domain, completed using reference TRBV5-1 and TRBJ2-2, is KAGVTQTPRYLIKTRGQQVTLSCSPISGHRSVSWYQQTPGQGLQFLFEYFSETQRNKGNFPGRFSGRQFSNSRSEMNVSTLELGDSALYLCASSWGLAGEDPHGGELFFGEGSRLTVL.

The V call is TRBV28, the J call TRBJ2-2; TRBD2 matches at 7 bases. The CDR3 has 14 amino acids. J was trimmed by 3 bases and V by 8 bases; bases with no gene match: 6. Germline CDR1 and CDR2: MDHEN and SYDVKM. The DNA of the CDR3 is TGTGCCAGCGGCCGGGACTATTACACCGGGGAGCTGTTTTTT. The encoded protein is CASGRDYYTGELFF.